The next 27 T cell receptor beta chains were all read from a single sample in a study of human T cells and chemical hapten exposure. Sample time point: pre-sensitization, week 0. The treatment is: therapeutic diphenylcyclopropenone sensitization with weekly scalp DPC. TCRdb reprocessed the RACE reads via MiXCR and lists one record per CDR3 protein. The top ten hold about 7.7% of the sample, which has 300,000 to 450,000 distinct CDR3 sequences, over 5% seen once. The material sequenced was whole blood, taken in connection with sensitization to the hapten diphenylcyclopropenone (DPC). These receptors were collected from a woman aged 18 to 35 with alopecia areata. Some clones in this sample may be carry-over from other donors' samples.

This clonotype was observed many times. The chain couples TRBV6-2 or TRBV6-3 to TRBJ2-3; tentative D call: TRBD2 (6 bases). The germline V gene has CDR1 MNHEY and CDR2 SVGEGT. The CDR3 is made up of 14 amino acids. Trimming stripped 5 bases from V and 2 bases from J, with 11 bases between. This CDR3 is CASSHGGDTDTQYF. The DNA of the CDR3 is TGTGCCAGCAGTCACGGGGGAGACACAGATACGCAGTATTTT.

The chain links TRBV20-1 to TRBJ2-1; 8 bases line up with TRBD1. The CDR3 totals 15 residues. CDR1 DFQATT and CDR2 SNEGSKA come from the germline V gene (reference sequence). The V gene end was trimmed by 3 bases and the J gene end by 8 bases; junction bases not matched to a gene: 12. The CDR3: CSASHGQGIIDEQFF. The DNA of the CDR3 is TGCAGTGCTAGCCACGGACAGGGAATTATCGATGAGCAGTTCTTC.

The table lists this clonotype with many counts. The CDR3 region has the DNA TGCAGTGCTAGACTTTCGTGGGACACCCGCACAGATACGCAGTATTTT. This codes for CSARLSWDTRTDTQYF. V gene TRBV20-1 combines with J gene TRBJ2-3; D is possibly TRBD1 (6 bases). This CDR3 comprises 16 residues. Trimming took off 2 bases at V and 1 base at J, with 16 bases between the two ends. The germline CDR1 and CDR2 sequences are DFQATT and SNEGSKA (reference sequence).

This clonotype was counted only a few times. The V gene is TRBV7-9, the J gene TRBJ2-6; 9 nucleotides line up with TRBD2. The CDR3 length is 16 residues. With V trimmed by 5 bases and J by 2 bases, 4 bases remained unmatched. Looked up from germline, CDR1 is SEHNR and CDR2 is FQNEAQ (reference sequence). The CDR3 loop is CASSPLAGAGANVLTF. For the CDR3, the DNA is TGTGCCAGCAGCCCCTTAGCGGGGGCTGGGGCCAACGTCCTGACTTTC.

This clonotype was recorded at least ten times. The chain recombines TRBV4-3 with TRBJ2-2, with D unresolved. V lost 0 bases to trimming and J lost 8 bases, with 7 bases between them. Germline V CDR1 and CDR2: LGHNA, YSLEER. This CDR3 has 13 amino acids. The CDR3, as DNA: TGCGCCAGCAGCCAAGATCCAGGAGGGGAGCTGTTTTTT. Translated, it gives CASSQDPGGELFF.

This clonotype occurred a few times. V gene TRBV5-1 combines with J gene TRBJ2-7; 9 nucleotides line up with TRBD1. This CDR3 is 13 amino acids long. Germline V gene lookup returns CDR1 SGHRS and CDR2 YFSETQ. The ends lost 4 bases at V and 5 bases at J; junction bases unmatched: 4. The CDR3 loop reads CASSPDRGNEQYF. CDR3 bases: TGCGCCAGCAGCCCGGACAGGGGAAACGAGCAGTACTTC.

The CDR3, as DNA: TGTGCCAGCAGCTTAGGCGTGGGCAGTAGCTACGAGCAGTACTTC. This sequence encodes CASSLGVGSSYEQYF. The chain recombines TRBV7-6 with TRBJ2-7, with unresolved D. V lost 1 base and J 3 bases, leaving 13 bases between the germline ends. Germline CDR1 reads SGHVS; CDR2 reads FNYEAQ. The length of the CDR3 is 15 residues.

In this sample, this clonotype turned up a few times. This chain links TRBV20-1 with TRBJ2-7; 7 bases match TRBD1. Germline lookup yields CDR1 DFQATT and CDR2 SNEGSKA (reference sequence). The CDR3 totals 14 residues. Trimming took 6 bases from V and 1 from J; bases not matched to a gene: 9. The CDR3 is CSALWTGPSYEQYF. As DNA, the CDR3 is TGCAGTGCCCTTTGGACAGGCCCTTCCTACGAGCAGTACTTC.

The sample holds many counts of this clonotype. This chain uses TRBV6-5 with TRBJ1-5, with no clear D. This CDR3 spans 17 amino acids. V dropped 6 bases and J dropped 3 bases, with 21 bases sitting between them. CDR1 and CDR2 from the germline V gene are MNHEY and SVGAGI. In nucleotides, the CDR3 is TGTGCCAGCAGCCCTCTGGGTCAAGACTACTACAATCAGCCCCAGCATTTT. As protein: CASSPLGQDYYNQPQHF.

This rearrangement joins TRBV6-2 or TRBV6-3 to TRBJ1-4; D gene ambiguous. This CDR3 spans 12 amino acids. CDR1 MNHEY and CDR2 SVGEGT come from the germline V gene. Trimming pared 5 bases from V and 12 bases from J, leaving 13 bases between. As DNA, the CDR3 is TGTGCCAGCAGTCCAACGGGGTGGCAACTGTTTTTT. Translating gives CASSPTGWQLFF.

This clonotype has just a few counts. CDR3 region: CASSLDSWGTEAFF. DNA of the CDR3: TGCGCCAGCAGCTTGGATAGTTGGGGGACTGAAGCTTTCTTT. This chain connects TRBV5-1 to TRBJ1-1, with D tentatively TRBD1 (5 bases). This CDR3 has 14 amino acids. Trimming pared 0 bases from V and 5 bases from J, leaving 11 bases between. Germline-derived CDR1 and CDR2 are SGHRS and YFSETQ. The complete variable domain, with remaining parts taken from reference TRBV5-1 and TRBJ1-1, reads KAGVTQTPRYLIKTRGQQVTLSCSPISGHRSVSWYQQTPGQGLQFLFEYFSETQRNKGNFPGRFSGRQFSNSRSEMNVSTLELGDSALYLCASSLDSWGTEAFFGQGTRLTVV.

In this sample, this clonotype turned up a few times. The CDR3 DNA sequence: TGTGCCAGCAGCTTAGCCCACGGACGCATGAACACTGAAGCTTTCTTT. This gives the protein CASSLAHGRMNTEAFF. The chain recombines TRBV7-6 with TRBJ1-1; D ambiguous. The V and J ends lost 0 bases and 0 bases respectively, with 11 bases between them. The germline V gene has CDR1 SGHVS and CDR2 FNYEAQ. There are 16 residues in the CDR3. Combining the CDR3 with reference TRBV7-6 and TRBJ1-1 gives the whole variable domain GAGVSQSPRYKVTKRGQDVALRCDPISGHVSLYWYRQALGQGPEFLTYFNYEAQQDKSGLPNDRFSAERPEGSISTLTIQRTEQRDSAMYRCASSLAHGRMNTEAFFGQGTRLTVV.

The CDR3 DNA sequence: TGTGCCAGCAGCGGCAAGACAATAAACATTCAGTACTTC. Translation: CASSGKTINIQYF. The V and J genes are TRBV7-2 and TRBJ2-4; no clear D. CDR3 size: 13 residues. Germline CDR1 is SGHTA and CDR2 is FQGNSA. The V end was cut by 5 bases, the J end by 6 bases, with 11 bases between.

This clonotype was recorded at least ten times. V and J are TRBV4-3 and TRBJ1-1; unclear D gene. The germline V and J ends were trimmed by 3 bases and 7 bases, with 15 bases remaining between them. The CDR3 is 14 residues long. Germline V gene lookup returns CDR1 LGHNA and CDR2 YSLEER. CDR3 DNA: TGCGCCAGCAGCCATACTTCCCTTTCGAATGAAGCTTTCTTT. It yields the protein CASSHTSLSNEAFF.

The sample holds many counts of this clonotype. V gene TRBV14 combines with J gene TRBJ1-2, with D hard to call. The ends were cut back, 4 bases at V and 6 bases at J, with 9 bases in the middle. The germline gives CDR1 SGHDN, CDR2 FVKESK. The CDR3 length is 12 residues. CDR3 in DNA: TGTGCCAGCAGCCGTCGACTGGATGGCTACACCTTC. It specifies CASSRRLDGYTF.

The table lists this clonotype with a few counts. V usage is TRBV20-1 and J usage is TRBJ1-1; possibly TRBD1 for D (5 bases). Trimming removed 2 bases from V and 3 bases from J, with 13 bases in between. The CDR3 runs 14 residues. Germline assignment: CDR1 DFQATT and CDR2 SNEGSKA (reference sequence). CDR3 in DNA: TGCAGTGCTAGAACGGGATTACAGGACACTGAAGCTTTCTTT. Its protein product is CSARTGLQDTEAFF.

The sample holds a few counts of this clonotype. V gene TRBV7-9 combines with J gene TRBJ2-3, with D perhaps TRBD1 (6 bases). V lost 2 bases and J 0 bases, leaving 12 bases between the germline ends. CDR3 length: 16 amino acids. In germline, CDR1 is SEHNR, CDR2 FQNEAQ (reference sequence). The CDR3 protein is CASSLRSQGSTDTQYF. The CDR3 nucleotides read TGTGCCAGCAGCTTAAGATCACAGGGTAGCACAGATACGCAGTATTTT. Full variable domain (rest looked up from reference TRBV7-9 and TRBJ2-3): DTGVSQNPRHKITKRGQNVTFRCDPISEHNRLYWYRQTLGQGPEFLTYFQNEAQLEKSRLLSDRFSAERPKGSFSTLEIQRTEQGDSAMYLCASSLRSQGSTDTQYFGPGTRLTVL.

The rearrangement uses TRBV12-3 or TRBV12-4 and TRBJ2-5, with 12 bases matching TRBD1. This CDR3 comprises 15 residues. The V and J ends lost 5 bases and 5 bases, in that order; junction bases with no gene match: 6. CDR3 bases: TGTGCCAGCAGTCCGGGACAGGGGGCGGGGGAGACCCAGTACTTC. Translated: CASSPGQGAGETQYF.

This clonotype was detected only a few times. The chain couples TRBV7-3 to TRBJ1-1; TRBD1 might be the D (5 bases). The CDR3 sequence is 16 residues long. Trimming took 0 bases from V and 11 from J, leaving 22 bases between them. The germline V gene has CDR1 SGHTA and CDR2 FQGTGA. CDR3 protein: CASSLTTARAPQVAFF. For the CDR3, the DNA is TGTGCCAGCAGCTTAACGACGGCCAGGGCACCTCAAGTTGCTTTCTTT.

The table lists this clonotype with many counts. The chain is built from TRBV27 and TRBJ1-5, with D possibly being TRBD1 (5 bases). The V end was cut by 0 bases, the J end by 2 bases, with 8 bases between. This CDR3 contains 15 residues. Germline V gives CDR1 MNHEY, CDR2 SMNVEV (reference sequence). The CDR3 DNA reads TGTGCCAGCAGTTTATCGCAGGGTCGCAATCAGCCCCAGCATTTT. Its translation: CASSLSQGRNQPQHF.

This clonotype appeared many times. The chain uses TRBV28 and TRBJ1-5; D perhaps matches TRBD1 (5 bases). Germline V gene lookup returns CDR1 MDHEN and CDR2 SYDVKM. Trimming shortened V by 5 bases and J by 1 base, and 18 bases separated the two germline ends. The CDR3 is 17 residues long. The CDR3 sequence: CASSLIYGRDSNQPQHF. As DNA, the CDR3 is TGTGCCAGCAGTCTTATTTATGGGCGGGACAGCAATCAGCCCCAGCATTTT.

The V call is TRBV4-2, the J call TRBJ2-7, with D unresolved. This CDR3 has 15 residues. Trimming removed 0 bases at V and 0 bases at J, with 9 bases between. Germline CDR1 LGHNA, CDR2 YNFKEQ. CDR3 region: CASSQDWKGSYEQYF. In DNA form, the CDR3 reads TGTGCCAGCAGCCAAGATTGGAAGGGCTCCTACGAGCAGTACTTC.

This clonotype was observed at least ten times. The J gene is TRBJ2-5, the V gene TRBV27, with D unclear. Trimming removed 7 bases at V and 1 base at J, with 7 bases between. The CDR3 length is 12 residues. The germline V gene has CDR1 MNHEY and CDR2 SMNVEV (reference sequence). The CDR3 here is CASMGSQETQYF. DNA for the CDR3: TGTGCCAGCATGGGATCCCAAGAGACCCAGTACTTC.

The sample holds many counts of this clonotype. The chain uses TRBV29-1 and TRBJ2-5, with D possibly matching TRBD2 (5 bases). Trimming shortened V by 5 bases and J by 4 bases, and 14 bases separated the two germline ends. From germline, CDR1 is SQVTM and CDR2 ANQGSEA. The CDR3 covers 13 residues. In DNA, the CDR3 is TGCAGCGTTAAAGGACCAGGAGGAGAGACCCAGTACTTC. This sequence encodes CSVKGPGGETQYF.

The CDR3 DNA follows: TGTGCCAGCAGCTTACTTCGGGCCTACGAGCAGTACTTC. Translated: CASSLLRAYEQYF. The V gene is TRBV13, the J gene TRBJ2-7; D call uncertain. Trimming cost V 2 bases and J 2 bases, with 7 bases left between them. CDR1 is PRHDT and CDR2 is FYEKMQ in the germline V gene (reference sequence). The CDR3 runs to 13 residues.

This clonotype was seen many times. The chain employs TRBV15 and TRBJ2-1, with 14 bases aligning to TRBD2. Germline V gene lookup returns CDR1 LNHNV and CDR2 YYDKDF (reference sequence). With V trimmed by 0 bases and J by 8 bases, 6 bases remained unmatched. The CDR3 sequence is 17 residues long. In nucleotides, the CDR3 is TGTGCCACCAGCAGAGATCCGGGACTAGCGGGGGAGGATGAGCAGTTCTTC. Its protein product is CATSRDPGLAGEDEQFF.

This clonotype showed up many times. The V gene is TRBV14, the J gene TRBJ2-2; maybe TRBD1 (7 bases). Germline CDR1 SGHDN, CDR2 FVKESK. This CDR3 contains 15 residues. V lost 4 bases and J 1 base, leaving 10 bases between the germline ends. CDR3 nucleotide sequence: TGTGCCAGCAGCCGCGGGACAGTGAACACCGGGGAGCTGTTTTTT. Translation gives CASSRGTVNTGELFF.